This TCR beta chain was recorded in a study of blood T cell repertoires in COVID-19. Sequencing was performed with immunoSEQ multiplex PCR; in TCRdb, only in-frame clones are kept and a portion is missing. The repertoire holds roughly 65,000 clones, about four fifths seen once, with 45% to 60% in the top ten. This clone was detected only a few times. The V gene's germline CDR1 is SGHAT and CDR2 FQNNGV. Trimming took 5 bases from V and 3 from J, leaving 5 bases between them. The CDR3 totals 11 residues. Sequences were obtained from peripheral blood. The chain is built from TRBV11-2 and TRBJ2-7; D is ambiguous. The sequence was obtained from a human donor in a cohort sampled during active COVID-19. The CDR3 protein is CASSLYYEQYF. In nucleotides, the CDR3 is TGTGCCAGCAGCCTATACTACGAGCAGTACTTC.